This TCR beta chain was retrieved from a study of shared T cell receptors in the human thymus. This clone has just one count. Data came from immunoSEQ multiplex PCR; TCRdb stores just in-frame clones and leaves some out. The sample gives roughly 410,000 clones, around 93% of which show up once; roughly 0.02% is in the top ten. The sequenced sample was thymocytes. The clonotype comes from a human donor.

Written as DNA, the CDR3 is TGTGCCAGCAGTTACATGGGGTGGGCTTGCTACAATGAGCAGTTCTTC. It yields the protein CASSYMGWACYNEQFF. The rearrangement uses TRBV6-5 and TRBJ2-1; unclear D gene. The CDR3 runs 16 residues. Germline V gene lookup returns CDR1 MNHEY and CDR2 SVGAGI. Trimming took 2 bases from V and 3 from J, leaving 14 bases between them.